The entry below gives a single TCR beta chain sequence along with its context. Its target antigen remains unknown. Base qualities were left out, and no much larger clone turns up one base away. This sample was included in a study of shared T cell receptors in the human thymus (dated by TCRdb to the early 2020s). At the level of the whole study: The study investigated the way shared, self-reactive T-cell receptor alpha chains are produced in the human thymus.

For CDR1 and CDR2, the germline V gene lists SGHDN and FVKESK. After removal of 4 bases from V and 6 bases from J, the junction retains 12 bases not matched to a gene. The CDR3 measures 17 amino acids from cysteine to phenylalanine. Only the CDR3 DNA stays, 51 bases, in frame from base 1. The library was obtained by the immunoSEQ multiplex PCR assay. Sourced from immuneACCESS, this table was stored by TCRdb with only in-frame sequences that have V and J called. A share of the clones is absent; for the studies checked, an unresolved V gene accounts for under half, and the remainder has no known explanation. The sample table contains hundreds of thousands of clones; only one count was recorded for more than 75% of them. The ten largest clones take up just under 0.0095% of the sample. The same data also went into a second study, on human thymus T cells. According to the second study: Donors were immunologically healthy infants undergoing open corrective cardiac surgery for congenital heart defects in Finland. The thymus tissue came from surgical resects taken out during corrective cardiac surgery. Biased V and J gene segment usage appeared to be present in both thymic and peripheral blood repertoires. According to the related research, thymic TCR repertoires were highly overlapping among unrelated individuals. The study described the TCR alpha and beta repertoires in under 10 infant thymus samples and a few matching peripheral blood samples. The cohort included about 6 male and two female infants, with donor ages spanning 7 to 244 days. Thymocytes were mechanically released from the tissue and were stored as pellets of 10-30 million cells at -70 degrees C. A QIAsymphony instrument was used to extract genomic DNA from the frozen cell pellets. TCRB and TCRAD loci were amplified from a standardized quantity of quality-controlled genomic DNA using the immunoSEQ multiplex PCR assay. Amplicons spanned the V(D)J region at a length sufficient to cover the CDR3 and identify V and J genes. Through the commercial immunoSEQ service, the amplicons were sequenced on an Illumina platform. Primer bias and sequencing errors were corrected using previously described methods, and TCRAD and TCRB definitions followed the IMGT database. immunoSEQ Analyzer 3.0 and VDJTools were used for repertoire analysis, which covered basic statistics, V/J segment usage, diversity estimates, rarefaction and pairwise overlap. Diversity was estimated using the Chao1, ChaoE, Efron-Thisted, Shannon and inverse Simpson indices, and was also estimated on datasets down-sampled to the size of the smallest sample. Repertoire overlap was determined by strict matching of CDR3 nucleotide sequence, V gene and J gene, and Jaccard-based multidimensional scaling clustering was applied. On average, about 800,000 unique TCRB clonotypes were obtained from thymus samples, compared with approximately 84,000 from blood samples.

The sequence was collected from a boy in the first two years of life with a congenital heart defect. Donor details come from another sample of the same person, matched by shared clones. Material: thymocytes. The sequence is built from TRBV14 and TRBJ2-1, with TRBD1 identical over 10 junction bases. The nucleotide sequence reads TGTGCCAGCAGCCCATGGGCCGGGACAGGGGAACCCAATGAGCAGTTCTTC. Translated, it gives CASSPWAGTGEPNEQFF.